These 10 T cell receptor beta chains were sequenced from one sample in a study of cytomegalovirus exposure and HLA in healthy donors. The PCR employed 60 Vbeta primers together with 13 Jbeta primers. TCRdb's copy holds only in-frame clones and misses some; the assay was immunoSEQ multiplex PCR. The sample records about 100,000 clones, about 75% being singletons. Sequenced input: PBMCs. The receptors were sampled from a man aged 35 to 55 in good health and CMV-seropositive.

The CDR3 region has the DNA TGTGCCAGCAGCCCTGGGCAGGGTGACACCGGGGAGCTGTTTTTT. Amino acids: CASSPGQGDTGELFF. The chain is built from TRBV2 and TRBJ2-2; D possibly corresponds to TRBD1 (5 bases). V gave up 6 bases and J gave up 3 bases, with 14 bases separating them. The CDR3 totals 15 residues. In germline, CDR1 is SNHLY, CDR2 FYNNEI.

This clone was detected once. V is TRBV5-1 and J is TRBJ1-3; D is perhaps TRBD1 (5 bases). CDR1 and CDR2 (germline): SGHRS, YFSETQ. The length of the CDR3 is 13 residues. V shed 4 bases and J shed 0 bases, with 5 bases lying between them. In DNA form, the CDR3 reads TGCGCCAGCAGCCAGGGCTCTGGAAACACCATATATTTT. Protein sequence: CASSQGSGNTIYF.

The V and J genes are TRBV9 and TRBJ2-3; possible D gene TRBD2, 7 bases. The germline V gene encodes CDR1 SGDLS and CDR2 YYNGEE. The CDR3 sequence is 16 residues long. V dropped 0 bases and J dropped 6 bases, with 17 bases sitting between them. The CDR3 sequence is CASSVGNGGGGDTQYF. DNA of the CDR3: TGTGCCAGCAGCGTAGGGAACGGCGGGGGCGGCGATACGCAGTATTTT.

The V and J genes are TRBV7-2 and TRBJ2-1; 10 bases match TRBD2. V trimming: 1 base; J trimming: 6 bases; junction bases outside the gene matches: 9. CDR3 length equals 17 residues. Germline loops: CDR1 SGHTA, CDR2 FQGNSA. The CDR3 region is CASSLGGSGRASNEQFF. The CDR3 DNA reads TGTGCCAGCAGCTTAGGAGGCAGCGGGAGGGCCAGCAATGAGCAGTTCTTC.

This clone came up a few times. This chain links TRBV5-6 with TRBJ2-1; D is undetermined. From germline, CDR1 is SGHDT and CDR2 YYEEEE. CDR3 length equals 12 residues. V was trimmed by 5 bases and J by 6 bases, leaving 9 bases between them. The CDR3 reads CASRSGPNEQFF. In DNA, the CDR3 is TGTGCCAGCAGGTCTGGGCCCAATGAGCAGTTCTTC. The complete variable domain, with remaining parts taken from reference TRBV5-6 and TRBJ2-1, reads DAGVTQSPTHLIKTRGQQVTLRCSPKSGHDTVSWYQQALGQGPQFIFQYYEEEERQRGNFPDRFSGHQFPNYSSELNVNALLLGDSALYLCASRSGPNEQFFGPGTRLTVL.

The chain employs TRBV14 and TRBJ2-3, with 7 bases lining up with TRBD2. With 4 bases clipped from V and 6 bases from J, the junction kept 7 bases outside the gene matches. Germline V gives CDR1 SGHDN, CDR2 FVKESK. The CDR3 totals 14 residues. Written as DNA, the CDR3 is TGTGCCAGCAGCCCATGGACTAGTCGGGATACGCAGTATTTT. This gives the protein CASSPWTSRDTQYF.

The chain couples TRBV4-3 to TRBJ2-5; 11 bases line up with TRBD1. The ends lost 0 bases at V and 5 bases at J; junction bases unmatched: 5. CDR1 LGHNA and CDR2 YSLEER come from the germline V gene. This CDR3 region has 16 residues. The DNA for the CDR3 is TGCGCCAGCAGCCAAGACTGGGGACAGGGGGTGGAGACCCAGTACTTC. Translating it yields CASSQDWGQGVETQYF.

This clone was seen once. The chain couples TRBV4-3 to TRBJ1-3; 8 positions match TRBD1. V shed 6 bases and J 1 base; nucleotides not matched to a gene: 2. The CDR3 is made up of 14 amino acids. Germline V gene sequence: CDR1 LGHNA, CDR2 YSLEER. In nucleotides, the CDR3 is TGCGCCAGCAGGAGGACAGGGTCTGGAAACACCATATATTTT. It codes for CASRRTGSGNTIYF.

This rearrangement joins TRBV6-9 to TRBJ2-2; 12 bases map to TRBD1. CDR1 and CDR2 (germline): MNHGY, SVAAGI. The length of the CDR3 is 16 residues. The J segment lost 6 bases and the V segment lost 5 bases, leaving 7 bases of the junction unmatched. DNA of the CDR3: TGTGCCAGCAGTCCCTGGGGACAGGGGGCTTCCGGGGAGCTGTTTTTT. As protein: CASSPWGQGASGELFF.

J is TRBJ2-7 and V is TRBV6-1, with unresolved D. V dropped 2 bases and J dropped 9 bases, with 17 bases sitting between them. The germline gives CDR1 MNHNS, CDR2 SASEGT. The CDR3 contains 14 residues. The CDR3 is CASSESGLALLQYF. CDR3 in DNA: TGTGCCAGCAGTGAATCCGGCTTAGCTCTGTTGCAGTACTTC.